The present T cell receptor (beta chain) was sequenced within a study of cytomegalovirus exposure and HLA in healthy donors. Profiling relied on immunoSEQ multiplex PCR, and the TCRdb table lists in-frame clones only, not all of them. This sample has under 200,000 clones; 85% to 90% occur once, and the top ten carry about 9.3%. The CDR3 length is 14 residues. Germline V gene lookup returns CDR1 GTSNPN and CDR2 SVGIG (reference sequence). The V segment lost 0 bases and the J segment 3 bases; nucleotides outside the gene matches: 2. Sequencing input: PBMCs. The chain uses TRBV30 and TRBJ2-5, with 9 bases aligning to TRBD1. The origin of this receptor is a woman aged 18-35 years in good health and CMV-seropositive. Here the CDR3 DNA reads TGTGCCTGGAGTGTGGGACAGGGTAAAGAGACCCAGTACTTC. Encoded protein: CAWSVGQGKETQYF.